This TCR beta chain originates from a study of chemoradiotherapy in HPV16-positive cancers. Turning to the study itself: A couple of HPV16-positive patients' cells yielded candidate HPV-specific clones and common motifs. Study-wide results and caveats: Candidate HPV-specific clones and E7-related TCR motifs grew in tumor during treatment. HPV-responsive T-cell expansion during chemoradiotherapy was linked to improved recurrence-free survival in HPV16-positive patients.

Repertoires were sampled repeatedly during chemoradiotherapy. A word on this clone: Its antigen is unknown.

The method was immunoSEQ multiplex PCR; TCRdb's version includes in-frame clones alone and lacks a portion of them. In the table there are 25,000 to 35,000 clones, roughly 88% of which are singletons. Looked up from germline, CDR1 is SGHAT and CDR2 is FQNNGV. After removal of 4 bases from V and 1 base from J, the junction contained 15 bases not matched to a gene. The CDR3 runs 18 residues. Specimen: blood, collected from a patient who underwent chemoradiotherapy. The sequence came from a human donor with HPV-associated anogenital cancer. The V gene is TRBV11-2, the J gene TRBJ2-5, with 7 bases aligning to TRBD1. The CDR3 bases are TGTGCCAGCAGCTCTATCCGAAGAAAAAGGGACAGCCAAGAGACCCAGTACTTC. Translated: CASSSIRRKRDSQETQYF.